These 15 T cell receptor beta chains were sequenced from one sample in a study of blood T cells in healthy people across ages. Primed by a sample-barcoded 5' primer and a J-beta primer mix, a second PCR proceeded for about 7 to 11 cycles. TCRdb re-derived calls from the 5' RACE reads in MiXCR, one entry per CDR3 protein. This sample has around 1,000,000 distinct CDR3 sequences, with approximately 25% found just once. The sample was also reused in another study, on T cells of mothers and their children.

The sample consisted of blood. The receptor source for this set is a girl aged 2 to 9 in good health.

V usage is TRBV12-3 or TRBV12-4 and J usage is TRBJ1-2; 9 positions agree with TRBD1. J was trimmed by 13 bases and V by 4 bases; bases with no gene match: 4. The CDR3 spans 11 residues. The CDR3 region is CASSSGTGFTF. CDR3 nucleotide sequence: TGTGCCAGCAGTTCTGGGACAGGGTTCACCTTC.

Note on this clonotype: Without the conserved terminal phenylalanine or tryptophan, this CDR3 likely stems from a read error. This rearrangement joins TRBV29-1 to TRBJ2-1; TRBD1 or TRBD2 may be the D gene (5 bases each). Germline loops: CDR1 SQVTM, CDR2 ANQGSEA. This CDR3 is 11 amino acids long. Trimming removed 0 bases at V and 10 bases at J, with 7 bases between. CDR3 amino acids: CSVEEGEEQFL. In DNA form, the CDR3 reads TGCAGCGTTGAAGAGGGGGAAGAGCAGTTCCTC.

The chain carries TRBV12-3 or TRBV12-4 and TRBJ2-5; no reliable D call. V was cut by 5 bases and J by 4 bases, with 23 bases left in between. This CDR3 has 17 residues. The CDR3 loop is CASSLVVNPVLVETQYF. DNA for the CDR3: TGTGCCAGCAGTCTGGTAGTCAACCCGGTGTTAGTAGAGACCCAGTACTTC.

This clonotype was detected only a few times. V gene TRBV20-1 combines with J gene TRBJ1-2; possible D gene TRBD1, 6 bases. V shed 6 bases and J shed 0 bases, with 17 bases lying between them. The CDR3 consists of 15 residues. Germline V gene lookup returns CDR1 DFQATT and CDR2 SNEGSKA (reference sequence). CDR3 sequence: CSAERGDGPNYGYTF. The CDR3, as DNA: TGCAGTGCCGAGAGGGGGGACGGTCCTAACTATGGCTACACCTTC.

Only a few counts were recorded for this clonotype. The V and J genes are TRBV28 and TRBJ2-7; 9 bases are shared with TRBD1. The CDR3 runs to 15 residues. Germline CDR1 MDHEN, CDR2 SYDVKM. J lost 1 base, V lost 6 bases, and 7 bases had no gene match. For the CDR3, the DNA is TGTGCCAGCAGACTCAAGGGGACAGGGTCCTACGAGCAGTACTTC. This translates into CASRLKGTGSYEQYF.

This clonotype was counted only a few times. An end of the junction differs from the germline gene, which may be a read error. The rearrangement uses TRBV12-3 or TRBV12-4 and TRBJ2-4; D tentatively fits TRBD1 or TRBD2 (5 bases each). The CDR3 is 14 residues long. CDR3 DNA: TGTGCCAGCAGTTTAGGAGGGAAAACAGGTAGAATGCACTTC. Residues: CASSLGGKTGRMHF.

The chain couples TRBV5-1 to TRBJ2-5; D is ambiguous. Germline CDR1 reads SGHRS; CDR2 reads YFSETQ. This CDR3 is built from 13 residues. Trimming removed 2 bases from V and 7 bases from J, with 12 bases in between. The CDR3, as DNA: TGCGCCAGCAGCTTATACCCAGAAGGGACCCAGTACTTC. Translated: CASSLYPEGTQYF.

The chain employs TRBV5-6 and TRBJ2-6; no definite D call. This CDR3 has 12 amino acids. Germline CDR1 is SGHDT and CDR2 is YYEEEE. V was cut by 2 bases and J by 6 bases, with 3 bases left in between. The CDR3 sequence: CASSFPANVLTF. CDR3 sequence (DNA): TGTGCCAGCAGCTTCCCGGCCAACGTCCTGACTTTC.

This clonotype was recorded a few times. The chain combines TRBV5-1 with TRBJ2-7, with 8 bases matching TRBD1. With V trimmed by 0 bases and J by 2 bases, 4 bases remained unmatched. The CDR3 length is 15 residues. Germline V lookup: CDR1 SGHRS, CDR2 YFSETQ. The CDR3 sequence: CASSLEQGDAYEQYF. For the CDR3, the DNA is TGCGCCAGCAGCTTGGAACAGGGGGACGCCTACGAGCAGTACTTC.

This clonotype has only a few counts. The rearrangement uses TRBV29-1 and TRBJ1-1, with 8 positions matching TRBD1. J lost 11 bases, V lost 6 bases, and 11 bases had no gene match. CDR1 is SQVTM and CDR2 is ANQGSEA in the germline V gene. This CDR3 is built from 12 residues. CDR3: CSVGTGGPLAFF. In DNA, the CDR3 is TGCAGCGTCGGAACAGGGGGGCCCCTGGCTTTCTTT.

This clonotype has more than one count but fewer than ten. The chain carries TRBV29-1 and TRBJ1-1, with D uncertain. CDR1 and CDR2 (germline): SQVTM, ANQGSEA. The CDR3 extends over 15 amino acids. With 3 bases removed from V and 7 bases from J, the gap between germline ends came to 21 bases. The DNA of the CDR3 is TGCAGCGTTGAGGCTTCGGCGATTGGCCCGTTTGAAGCTTTCTTT. It encodes CSVEASAIGPFEAFF.

The sample holds a few counts of this clonotype. The V gene is TRBV5-5, the J gene TRBJ2-6; D may be TRBD1 or TRBD2 (5 bases each). Germline assignment: CDR1 SGHKS and CDR2 YYEKEE (reference sequence). The CDR3 runs to 17 residues. The V end was cut by 0 bases, the J end by 4 bases, with 14 bases between. CDR3 sequence (DNA): TGTGCCAGCAGCTTGGTCGGGGCCCCGGGAGGGGCCAACGTCCTGACTTTC. Its translation is CASSLVGAPGGANVLTF. The whole variable domain, filled in from reference TRBV5-5 and TRBJ2-6, reads DAGVTQSPTHLIKTRGQQVTLRCSPISGHKSVSWYQQVLGQGPQFIFQYYEKEERGRGNFPDRFSARQFPNYSSELNVNALLLGDSALYLCASSLVGAPGGANVLTFGAGSRLTVL.

This clonotype has more than one count but fewer than ten. V gene TRBV28 combines with J gene TRBJ1-2; 7 nucleotides align to TRBD1. V lost 1 base and J lost 6; bases outside the gene matches: 11. Germline loops: CDR1 MDHEN, CDR2 SYDVKM. CDR3 length: 16 amino acids. Written as DNA, the CDR3 is TGTGCCAGCAGTTTATTAGCCTCCGACAGGGAAAATGGCTACACCTTC. As protein: CASSLLASDRENGYTF.

This clonotype showed up just a few times. CDR3 sequence (DNA): TGCAGTGCTGGCTCGAGGGGAGAGACCCAGTACTTC. Encoded protein: CSAGSRGETQYF. V is TRBV20-1 and J is TRBJ2-5; D possibly uses TRBD1 or TRBD2 (5 bases each). The V and J ends lost 5 bases and 4 bases respectively, with 11 bases between them. The germline V gene has CDR1 DFQATT and CDR2 SNEGSKA (reference sequence). The CDR3 loop spans 12 amino acids.

The rearrangement joins TRBV11-2 to TRBJ2-3; perhaps TRBD1 as D (5 bases). The V gene's germline CDR1 is SGHAT and CDR2 FQNNGV. CDR3 length: 15 amino acids. Trimming took off 2 bases at V and 6 bases at J, with 15 bases between the two ends. The CDR3, as DNA: TGTGCCAGCAGCTTATTGGGTAGGGGTACCGATACGCAGTATTTT. Encoded protein: CASSLLGRGTDTQYF.